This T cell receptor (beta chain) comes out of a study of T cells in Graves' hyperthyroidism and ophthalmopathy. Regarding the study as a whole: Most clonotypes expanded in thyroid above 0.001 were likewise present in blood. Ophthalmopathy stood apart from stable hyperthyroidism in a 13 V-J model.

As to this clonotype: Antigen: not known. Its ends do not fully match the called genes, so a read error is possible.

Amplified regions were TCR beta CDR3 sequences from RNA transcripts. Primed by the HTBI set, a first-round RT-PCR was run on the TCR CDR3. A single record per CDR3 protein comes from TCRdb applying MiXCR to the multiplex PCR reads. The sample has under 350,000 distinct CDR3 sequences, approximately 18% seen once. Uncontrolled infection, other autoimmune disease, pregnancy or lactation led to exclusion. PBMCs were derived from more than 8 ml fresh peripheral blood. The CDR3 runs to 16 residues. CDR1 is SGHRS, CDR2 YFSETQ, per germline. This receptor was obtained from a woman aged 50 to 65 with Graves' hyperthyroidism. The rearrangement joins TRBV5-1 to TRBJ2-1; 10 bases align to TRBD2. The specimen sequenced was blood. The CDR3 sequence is CASSSRLAGRYNEQFF. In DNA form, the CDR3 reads TGTGCCAGCAGCTCGAGACTAGCGGGTAGATACAATGAGCAGTTCTTC.